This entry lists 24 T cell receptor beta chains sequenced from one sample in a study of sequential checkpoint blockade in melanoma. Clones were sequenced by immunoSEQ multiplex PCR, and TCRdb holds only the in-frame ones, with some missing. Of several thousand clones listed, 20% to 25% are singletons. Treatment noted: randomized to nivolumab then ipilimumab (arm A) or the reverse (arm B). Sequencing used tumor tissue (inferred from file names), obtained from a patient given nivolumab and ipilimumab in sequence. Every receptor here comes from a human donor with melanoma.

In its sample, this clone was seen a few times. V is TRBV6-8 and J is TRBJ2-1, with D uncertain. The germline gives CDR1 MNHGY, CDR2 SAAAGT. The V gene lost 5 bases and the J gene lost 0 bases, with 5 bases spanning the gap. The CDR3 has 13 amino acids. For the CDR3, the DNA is TGTGCCAGCAGTGAGGTCTCCTACAATGAGCAGTTCTTC. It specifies CASSEVSYNEQFF.

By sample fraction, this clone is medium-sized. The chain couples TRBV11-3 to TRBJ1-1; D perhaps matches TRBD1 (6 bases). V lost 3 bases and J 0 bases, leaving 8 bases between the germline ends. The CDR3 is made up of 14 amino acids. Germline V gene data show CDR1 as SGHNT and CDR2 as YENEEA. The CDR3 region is CASSLGHLNTEAFF. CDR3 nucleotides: TGTGCCAGCAGCTTGGGACATCTGAACACTGAAGCTTTCTTT.

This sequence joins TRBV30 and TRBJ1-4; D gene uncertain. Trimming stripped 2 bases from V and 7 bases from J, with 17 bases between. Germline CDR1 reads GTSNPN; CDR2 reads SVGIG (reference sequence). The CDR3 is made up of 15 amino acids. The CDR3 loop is CAWSPSGLLGEKLFF. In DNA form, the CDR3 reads TGTGCCTGGAGTCCTTCGGGTCTGCTGGGTGAAAAACTGTTTTTT.

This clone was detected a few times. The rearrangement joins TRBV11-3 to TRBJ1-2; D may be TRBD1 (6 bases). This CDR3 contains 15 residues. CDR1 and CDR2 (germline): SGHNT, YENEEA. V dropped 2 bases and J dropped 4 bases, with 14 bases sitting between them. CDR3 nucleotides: TGTGCCAGCAGCTTAAGCGGGGGCCAACCCTATGGCTACACCTTC. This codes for CASSLSGGQPYGYTF. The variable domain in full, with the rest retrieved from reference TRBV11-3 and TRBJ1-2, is EAGVVQSPRYKIIEKKQPVAFWCNPISGHNTLYWYLQNLGQGPELLIRYENEEAVDDSQLPKDRFSAERLKGVDSTLKIQPAELGDSAVYLCASSLSGGQPYGYTFGSGTRLTVV.

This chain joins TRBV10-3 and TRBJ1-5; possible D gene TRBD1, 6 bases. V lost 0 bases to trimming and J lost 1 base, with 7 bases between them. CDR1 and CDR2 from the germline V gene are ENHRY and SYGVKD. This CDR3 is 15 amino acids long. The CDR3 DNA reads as TGTGCCATCAGTGAGTCCCAGGGGAGCAATCAGCCCCAGCATTTT. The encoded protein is CAISESQGSNQPQHF.

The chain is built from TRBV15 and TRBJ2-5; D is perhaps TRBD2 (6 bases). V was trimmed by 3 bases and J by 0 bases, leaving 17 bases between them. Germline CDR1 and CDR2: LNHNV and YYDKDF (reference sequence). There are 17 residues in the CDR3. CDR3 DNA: TGTGCCACCAGCAGGGGGGTTGGGACTCCTCACCAAGAGACCCAGTACTTC. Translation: CATSRGVGTPHQETQYF.

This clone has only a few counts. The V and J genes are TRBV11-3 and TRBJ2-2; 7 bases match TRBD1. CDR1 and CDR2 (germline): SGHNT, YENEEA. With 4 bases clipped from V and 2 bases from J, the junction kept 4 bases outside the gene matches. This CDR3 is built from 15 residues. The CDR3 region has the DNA TGTGCCAGCAGCTCTAGGACAGGAAACACCGGGGAGCTGTTTTTT. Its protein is CASSSRTGNTGELFF.

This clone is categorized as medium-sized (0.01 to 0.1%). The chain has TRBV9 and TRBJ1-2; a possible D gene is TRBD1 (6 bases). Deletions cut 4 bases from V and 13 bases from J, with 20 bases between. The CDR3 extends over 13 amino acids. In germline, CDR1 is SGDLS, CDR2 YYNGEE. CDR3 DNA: TGTGCCAGCAGCCTCACCCCTCAGGGGAGCCTCACCTTC. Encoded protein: CASSLTPQGSLTF.

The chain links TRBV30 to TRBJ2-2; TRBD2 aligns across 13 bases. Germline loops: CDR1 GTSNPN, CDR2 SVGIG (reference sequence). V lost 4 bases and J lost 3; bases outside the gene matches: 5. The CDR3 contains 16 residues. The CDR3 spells CAWTGLAGLDTGELFF. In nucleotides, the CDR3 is TGTGCCTGGACGGGACTAGCGGGGTTGGACACCGGGGAGCTGTTTTTT.

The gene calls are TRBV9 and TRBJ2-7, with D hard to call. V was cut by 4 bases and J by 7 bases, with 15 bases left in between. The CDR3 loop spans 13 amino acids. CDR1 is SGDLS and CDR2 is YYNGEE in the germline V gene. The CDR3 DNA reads TGTGCCAGCAGCCCTACTTTTAGAGGAGAGCAGTACTTC. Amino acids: CASSPTFRGEQYF.

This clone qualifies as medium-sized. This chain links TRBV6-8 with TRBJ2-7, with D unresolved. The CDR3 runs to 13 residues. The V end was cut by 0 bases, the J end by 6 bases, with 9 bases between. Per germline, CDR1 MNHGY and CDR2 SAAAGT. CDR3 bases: TGTGCCAGCAGTTACTCGAGAGCAACCGAGCAGTACTTC. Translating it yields CASSYSRATEQYF.

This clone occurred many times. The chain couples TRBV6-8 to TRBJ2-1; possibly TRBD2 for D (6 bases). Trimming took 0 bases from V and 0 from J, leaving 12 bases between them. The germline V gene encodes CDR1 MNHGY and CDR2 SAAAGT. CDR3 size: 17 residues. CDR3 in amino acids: CASSYSGGAASYNEQFF. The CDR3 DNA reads TGTGCCAGCAGTTACTCGGGGGGAGCGGCCTCCTACAATGAGCAGTTCTTC.

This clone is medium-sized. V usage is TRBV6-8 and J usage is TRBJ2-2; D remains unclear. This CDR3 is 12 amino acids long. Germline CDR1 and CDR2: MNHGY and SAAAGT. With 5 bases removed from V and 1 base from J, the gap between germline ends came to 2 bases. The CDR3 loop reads CASSQNTGELFF. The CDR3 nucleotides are TGTGCCAGCAGTCAGAACACCGGGGAGCTGTTTTTT.

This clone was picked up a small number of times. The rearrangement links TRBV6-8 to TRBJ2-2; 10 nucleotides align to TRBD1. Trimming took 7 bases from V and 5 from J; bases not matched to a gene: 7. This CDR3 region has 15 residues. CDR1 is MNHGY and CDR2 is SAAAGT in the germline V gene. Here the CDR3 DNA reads TGTGCCAGCACTCGACCGGGACAGGGGACCGGGGAGCTGTTTTTT. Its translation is CASTRPGQGTGELFF.

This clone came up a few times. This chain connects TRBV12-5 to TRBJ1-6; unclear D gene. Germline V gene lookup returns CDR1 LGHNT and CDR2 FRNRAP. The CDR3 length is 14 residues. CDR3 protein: CASTFGPGNSPLHF. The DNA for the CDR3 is TGTGCCAGCACCTTTGGACCAGGAAATTCACCCCTCCACTTT.

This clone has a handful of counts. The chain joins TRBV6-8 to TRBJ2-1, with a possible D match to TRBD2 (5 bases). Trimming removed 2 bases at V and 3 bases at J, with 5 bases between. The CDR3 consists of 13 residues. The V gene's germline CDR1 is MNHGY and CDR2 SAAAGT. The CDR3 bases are TGTGCCAGCAGTTACCGGGACTACAATGAGCAGTTCTTC. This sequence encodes CASSYRDYNEQFF.

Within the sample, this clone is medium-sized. CDR3 sequence (DNA): TGTGCCAGCAGTCTAGCGGGGGGCCTTACGGATACGCAGTATTTT. It translates to CASSLAGGLTDTQYF. The chain has TRBV28 and TRBJ2-3, with TRBD2 matching 11 bases. With V trimmed by 5 bases and J by 6 bases, 7 bases remained unmatched. Germline V lookup: CDR1 MDHEN, CDR2 SYDVKM. The CDR3 extends over 15 amino acids.

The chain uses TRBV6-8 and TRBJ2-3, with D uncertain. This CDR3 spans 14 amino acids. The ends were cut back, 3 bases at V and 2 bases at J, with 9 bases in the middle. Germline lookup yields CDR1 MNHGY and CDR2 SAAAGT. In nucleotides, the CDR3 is TGTGCCAGCAGTTATAACGGATACACAGATACGCAGTATTTT. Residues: CASSYNGYTDTQYF.

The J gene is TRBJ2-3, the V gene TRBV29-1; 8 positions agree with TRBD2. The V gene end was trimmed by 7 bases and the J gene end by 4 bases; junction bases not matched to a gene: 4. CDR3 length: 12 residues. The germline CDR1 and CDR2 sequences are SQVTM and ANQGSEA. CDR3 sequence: CSARGGPDTQYF. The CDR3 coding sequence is TGCAGCGCTCGGGGGGGCCCAGATACGCAGTATTTT.

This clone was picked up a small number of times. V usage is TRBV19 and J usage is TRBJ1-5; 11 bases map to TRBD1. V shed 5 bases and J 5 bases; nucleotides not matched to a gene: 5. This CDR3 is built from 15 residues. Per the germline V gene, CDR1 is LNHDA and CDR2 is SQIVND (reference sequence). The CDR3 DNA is TGTGCCAGTAGTTTCCAGGACAGGGGGCATCAGCCCCAGCATTTT. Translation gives CASSFQDRGHQPQHF.

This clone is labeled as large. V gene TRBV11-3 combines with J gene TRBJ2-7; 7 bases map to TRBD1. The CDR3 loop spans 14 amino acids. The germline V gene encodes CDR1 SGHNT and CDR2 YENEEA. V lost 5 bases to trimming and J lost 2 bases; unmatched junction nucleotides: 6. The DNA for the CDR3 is TGTGCCAGCAGCCCGGGACAGCTGACCTACGAGCAGTACTTC. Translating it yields CASSPGQLTYEQYF.

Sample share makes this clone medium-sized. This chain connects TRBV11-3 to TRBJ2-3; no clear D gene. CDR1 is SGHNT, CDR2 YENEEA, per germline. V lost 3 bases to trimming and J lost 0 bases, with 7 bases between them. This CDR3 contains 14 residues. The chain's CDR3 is CASSFDHSTDTQYF. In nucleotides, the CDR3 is TGTGCCAGCAGCTTTGACCATAGCACAGATACGCAGTATTTT. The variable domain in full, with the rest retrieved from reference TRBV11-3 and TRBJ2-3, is EAGVVQSPRYKIIEKKQPVAFWCNPISGHNTLYWYLQNLGQGPELLIRYENEEAVDDSQLPKDRFSAERLKGVDSTLKIQPAELGDSAVYLCASSFDHSTDTQYFGPGTRLTVL.

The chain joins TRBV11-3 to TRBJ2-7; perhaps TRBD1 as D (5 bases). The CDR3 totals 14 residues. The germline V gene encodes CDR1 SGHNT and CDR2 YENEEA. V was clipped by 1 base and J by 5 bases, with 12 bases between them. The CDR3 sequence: CASSLVLGAHEQYF. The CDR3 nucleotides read TGTGCCAGCAGCTTAGTATTAGGGGCCCACGAGCAGTACTTC.

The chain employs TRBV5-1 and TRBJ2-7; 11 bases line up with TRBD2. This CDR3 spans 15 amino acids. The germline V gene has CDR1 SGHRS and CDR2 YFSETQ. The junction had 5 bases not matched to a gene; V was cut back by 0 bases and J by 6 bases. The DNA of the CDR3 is TGCGCCAGCAGCTTGGCTGTGACTAGCGGGGTCGAGCAGTACTTC. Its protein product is CASSLAVTSGVEQYF.